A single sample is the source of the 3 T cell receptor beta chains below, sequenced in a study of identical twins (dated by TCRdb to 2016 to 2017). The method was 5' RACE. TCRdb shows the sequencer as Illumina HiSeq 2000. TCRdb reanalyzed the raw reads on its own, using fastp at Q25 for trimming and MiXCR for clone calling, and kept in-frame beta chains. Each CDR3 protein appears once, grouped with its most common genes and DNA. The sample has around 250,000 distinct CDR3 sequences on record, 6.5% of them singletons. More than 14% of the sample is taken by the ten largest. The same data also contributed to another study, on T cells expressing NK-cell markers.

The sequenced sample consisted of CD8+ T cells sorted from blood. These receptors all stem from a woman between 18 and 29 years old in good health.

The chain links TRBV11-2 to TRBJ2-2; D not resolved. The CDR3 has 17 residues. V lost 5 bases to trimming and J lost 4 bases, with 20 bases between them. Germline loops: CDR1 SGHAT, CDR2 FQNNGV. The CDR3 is CASSPPDGPYFTGELFF. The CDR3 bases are TGTGCCAGCAGCCCTCCCGACGGGCCTTACTTCACCGGGGAGCTGTTTTTT.

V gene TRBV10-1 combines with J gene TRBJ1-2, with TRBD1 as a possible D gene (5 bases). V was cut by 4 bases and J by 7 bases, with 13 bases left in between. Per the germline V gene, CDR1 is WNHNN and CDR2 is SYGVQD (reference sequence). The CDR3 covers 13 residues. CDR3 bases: TGCGCCAGCAGTGCTCGAACAGGTGGTGGCTACACCTTC. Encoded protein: CASSARTGGGYTF.

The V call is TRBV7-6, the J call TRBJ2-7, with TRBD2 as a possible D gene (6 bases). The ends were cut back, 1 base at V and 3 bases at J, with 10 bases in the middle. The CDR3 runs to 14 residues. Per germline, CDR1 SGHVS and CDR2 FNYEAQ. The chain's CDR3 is CASSLGGENYEQYF. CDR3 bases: TGTGCCAGCAGCTTAGGGGGGGAAAACTACGAGCAGTACTTC.